What follows are 5 T cell receptor beta chains derived from one specimen sequenced in a study of control samples from healthy donors and cancer patients. Produced via immunoSEQ multiplex PCR; TCRdb's table is partial and in-frame only. The sample includes 63,000 or so clones, over 85% of them seen just once. The sample comprised PBMCs. Receptor source: a man aged 60-69 years with colorectal cancer.

The V call is TRBV11-3, the J call TRBJ1-3; possibly TRBD1 for D (5 bases). The CDR3 length is 14 residues. V lost 4 bases and J lost 3, with 10 bases in between. Germline V CDR1 and CDR2: SGHNT, YENEEA. The CDR3 DNA reads as TGTGCCAGCAGCTCCCCAGGGAATGGAAACACCATATATTTT. This codes for CASSSPGNGNTIYF.

The V and J genes are TRBV29-1 and TRBJ2-3; 13 positions match TRBD2. V dropped 4 bases and J dropped 0; count of bases not matched to a gene: 7. CDR1 SQVTM and CDR2 ANQGSEA come from the germline V gene. There are 17 residues in the CDR3. In nucleotides, the CDR3 is TGCAGCGTTGCCACTAGCGGGGGGGCCCCCAGCACAGATACGCAGTATTTT. It translates to CSVATSGGAPSTDTQYF.

V usage is TRBV7-2 and J usage is TRBJ1-1, with D possibly matching TRBD1 (5 bases). V gave up 1 base and J gave up 1 base, with 10 bases separating them. The length of the CDR3 is 15 residues. Germline V lookup: CDR1 SGHTA, CDR2 FQGNSA. CDR3 nucleotide sequence: TGTGCCAGCAGCTTAGGCCAGGGTACGAACACTGAAGCTTTCTTT. It translates to CASSLGQGTNTEAFF.

This CDR3 reads CASSTQGLAGCYEQYF. DNA for the CDR3: TGTGCCAGCAGCACCCAGGGACTAGCGGGGTGCTACGAGCAGTACTTC. The chain recombines TRBV21-1 with TRBJ2-7; the DNA was not compared with TRBD2, the D call given in the table. TRBV21-1 is listed as a pseudogene. The CDR3 sequence is 16 residues long.

CDR3 in DNA: TGTGCCATCAGCGCGACAGGGGGCGAAAAACTGTTTTTT. Protein product: CAISATGGEKLFF. This chain joins TRBV10-3 and TRBJ1-4; 10 nucleotides line up with TRBD1. CDR3 length: 13 amino acids. Germline-derived CDR1 and CDR2 are ENHRY and SYGVKD. The junction had 3 bases not matched to a gene; V was cut back by 6 bases and J by 8 bases.